Below are 21 T cell receptor beta chains sequenced from a single sample in a study of identical twins' blood T cells. TCRdb reanalysed the 5' RACE reads using MiXCR and keeps one entry per CDR3 protein. This table has 350,000 to 400,000 distinct CDR3 sequences, 28% appearing once. Sequenced material: PBMCs. The receptors shown here come from a woman between 18 and 50 years old in good health.

This clonotype was observed many times. For the CDR3, the DNA is TGTGCCAGCAGTGAGCCGGACAGGCCCTACGGGCAGTTCTTC. This codes for CASSEPDRPYGQFF. The chain uses TRBV6-1 and TRBJ2-1; 7 bases align to TRBD1. The CDR3 contains 14 residues. Trimming at V came to 3 bases and at J to 12 bases, leaving 11 bases not matched to a gene. Looked up from germline, CDR1 is MNHNS and CDR2 is SASEGT.

This clonotype was counted at least ten times. The gene calls are TRBV20-1 and TRBJ1-5, with 8 bases aligning to TRBD1. Per germline, CDR1 DFQATT and CDR2 SNEGSKA (reference sequence). The CDR3 is 14 amino acids. V lost 5 bases to trimming and J lost 1 base; unmatched junction nucleotides: 4. CDR3 region: CSAYRGASNQPQHF. CDR3 sequence (DNA): TGCAGTGCTTACAGGGGGGCCAGCAATCAGCCCCAGCATTTT.

This chain links TRBV20-1 with TRBJ1-1, with 8 bases fitting TRBD1. Germline trimming cut 5 bases from V and 10 bases from J; bases unmatched to any gene: 6. CDR1 is DFQATT, CDR2 SNEGSKA, per germline (reference sequence). The CDR3 is made up of 11 amino acids. CDR3 sequence reads: CSAAQGVGAFF. The CDR3 DNA reads TGCAGTGCTGCACAGGGGGTCGGAGCTTTCTTT.

This clonotype occurred a few times. The J gene is TRBJ1-1, the V gene TRBV19; 8 nucleotides line up with TRBD1. The V gene end was trimmed by 7 bases and the J gene end by 1 base; junction bases not matched to a gene: 8. Germline CDR1 and CDR2: LNHDA and SQIVND (reference sequence). This CDR3 is 15 amino acids long. CDR3 in DNA: TGTGCCAGTAAGCTAGGGACAGGAGGGAACACTGAAGCTTTCTTT. It yields the protein CASKLGTGGNTEAFF.

In this sample, this clonotype turned up a few times. V gene TRBV18 combines with J gene TRBJ1-1; unclear D gene. The CDR3 covers 13 residues. V lost 3 bases and J 6 bases, leaving 11 bases between the germline ends. Per the germline V gene, CDR1 is KGHSH and CDR2 is LQKENI. The CDR3, as DNA: TGTGCCAGCTCACCTTTGTCTCCGGCTGAAGCTTTCTTT. Translated, it gives CASSPLSPAEAFF.

This clonotype was picked up many times. The chain combines TRBV6-4 with TRBJ2-1, with 8 bases lining up with TRBD2. V lost 4 bases and J lost 6; bases outside the gene matches: 8. The CDR3 sequence is 15 residues long. In germline, CDR1 is MRHNA, CDR2 SNTAGT. CDR3 sequence: CASSGTSGGFNEQFF. The CDR3 DNA reads as TGTGCCAGCAGTGGAACTAGCGGAGGGTTCAATGAGCAGTTCTTC.

This clonotype was counted between two and nine times. The chain employs TRBV20-1 and TRBJ2-4; D could derive from TRBD1 or TRBD2 (6 bases each). V was pared by 6 bases and J by 4 bases, with 13 bases between. Germline V lookup: CDR1 DFQATT, CDR2 SNEGSKA (reference sequence). The CDR3 is made up of 13 amino acids. Here the CDR3 reads CSARTGAKNIQYF. The CDR3 region has the DNA TGCAGTGCCCGGACGGGGGCGAAAAACATTCAGTACTTC.

The chain links TRBV9 to TRBJ1-1; 7 positions match TRBD1. Germline V gene sequence: CDR1 SGDLS, CDR2 YYNGEE. Germline trimming cut 3 bases from V and 3 bases from J; bases unmatched to any gene: 8. This CDR3 region has 15 residues. The chain's CDR3 is CASSAQQGWDTEAFF. CDR3 coding DNA: TGTGCCAGCAGCGCCCAACAGGGGTGGGACACTGAAGCTTTCTTT.

In this sample, this clonotype turned up a few times. The genes are TRBV29-1 and TRBJ1-5, with TRBD1 matching over 7 bases. The CDR3 runs 17 residues. From germline, CDR1 is SQVTM and CDR2 ANQGSEA. With 4 bases clipped from V and 2 bases from J, the junction kept 14 bases outside the gene matches. The DNA of the CDR3 is TGCAGCGTTGCACAGGGGTCGTCCACGGGTGGCAATCAGCCCCAGCATTTT. Protein: CSVAQGSSTGGNQPQHF.

This clonotype was detected only a few times. The rearrangement links TRBV29-1 to TRBJ1-2; D is unresolved. The V end was cut by 8 bases, the J end by 8 bases, with 18 bases between. The CDR3 is 12 amino acids. CDR1 and CDR2 (germline): SQVTM, ANQGSEA. In nucleotides, the CDR3 is TGCAGCTCGGGGTCCGGGGATCACGGCTACACCTTC. Protein: CSSGSGDHGYTF.

This clonotype was found a few times. The chain carries TRBV20-1 and TRBJ2-1; D gene ambiguous. Trimming shortened V by 0 bases and J by 0 bases, and 6 bases separated the two germline ends. The CDR3 extends over 14 amino acids. Germline V CDR1 and CDR2: DFQATT, SNEGSKA (reference sequence). CDR3 amino acids: CSAREVGSYNEQFF. The CDR3 DNA reads as TGCAGTGCTAGAGAAGTGGGCTCCTACAATGAGCAGTTCTTC.

This clonotype showed up just a few times. A much larger clone differs by one base, so this may be a read error. The chain has TRBV7-9 and TRBJ1-4; 7 bases are a match to TRBD1. The CDR3 contains 14 residues. Germline V gene data show CDR1 as SEHNR and CDR2 as FQNEAQ (reference sequence). J gave up 3 bases and V 3 bases, and 1 base lay outside the gene matches. In nucleotides, the CDR3 is TGTGCCAGCAGCTTTGGGACAGCTAATGAAAAACTGTTTTTT. The encoded protein is CASSFGTANEKLFF. Using reference TRBV7-9 and TRBJ1-4 for the parts outside the CDR3, the full variable domain is DTGVSQNPRHKITKRGQNVTFRCDPISEHNRLYWYRQTLGQGPEFLTYFQNEAQLEKSRLLSDRFSAERPKGSFSTLEIQRTEQGDSAMYLCASSFGTANEKLFFGSGTQLSVL.

This clonotype was seen repeatedly, ten times or more. V gene TRBV14 combines with J gene TRBJ1-3; D gene uncertain. The CDR3 is made up of 15 amino acids. Trimming took 0 bases from V and 4 from J, leaving 10 bases between them. Germline V lookup: CDR1 SGHDN, CDR2 FVKESK. The CDR3 sequence: CASSQEGNWGNTIYF. CDR3 coding DNA: TGTGCCAGCAGCCAAGAGGGCAATTGGGGAAACACCATATATTTT.

The chain carries TRBV7-9 and TRBJ2-1; either TRBD1 or TRBD2 may fit D (6 bases each). The CDR3 is 15 residues long. Looked up from germline, CDR1 is SEHNR and CDR2 is FQNEAQ (reference sequence). V lost 3 bases, J lost 5 bases, and 14 bases lay in between. This CDR3 reads CASSFLARGDNEQFF. The CDR3 nucleotides are TGTGCCAGCAGCTTTTTGGCAAGGGGGGACAATGAGCAGTTCTTC.

This clonotype came up a few times. V gene TRBV6-5 combines with J gene TRBJ2-2, with 7 bases identical to TRBD1. The CDR3 spans 15 residues. Germline CDR1 reads MNHEY; CDR2 reads SVGAGI. Germline trimming cut 3 bases from V and 6 bases from J; bases unmatched to any gene: 7. The CDR3 DNA follows: TGTGCCAGCAGTTATTACCCGACAGGGCCCGGGGAGCTGTTTTTT. This encodes CASSYYPTGPGELFF.

The CDR3 spells CASSVAVNTEAFF. The CDR3 coding sequence is TGTGCCAGCAGCGTAGCGGTGAACACTGAAGCTTTCTTT. This chain links TRBV9 with TRBJ1-1, with D hard to call. CDR1 SGDLS and CDR2 YYNGEE come from the germline V gene. This CDR3 spans 13 amino acids. The ends were cut back, 0 bases at V and 0 bases at J, with 3 bases in the middle.

The chain couples TRBV29-1 to TRBJ2-2; D is unresolved. The ends were cut back, 8 bases at V and 6 bases at J, with 10 bases in the middle. This CDR3 region has 11 residues. Germline V gives CDR1 SQVTM, CDR2 ANQGSEA. The CDR3 DNA reads TGCAGCACTGTAAAGGCCGGGGAGCTGTTTTTT. Amino acids: CSTVKAGELFF.

This clonotype showed up just a few times. This chain connects TRBV20-1 to TRBJ2-3; no reliable D call. Trimming pared 6 bases from V and 1 base from J, leaving 11 bases between. The CDR3 loop spans 13 amino acids. The germline V gene has CDR1 DFQATT and CDR2 SNEGSKA (reference sequence). CDR3 residues: CSATAIRTDTQYF. Here the CDR3 DNA reads TGCAGTGCAACGGCGATCCGCACAGATACGCAGTATTTT.

This clonotype was counted a few times. The chain links TRBV13 to TRBJ2-7, with D possibly matching TRBD1 (6 bases). Trimming took off 0 bases at V and 3 bases at J, with 9 bases between the two ends. The germline CDR1 and CDR2 sequences are PRHDT and FYEKMQ (reference sequence). This CDR3 is built from 14 residues. CDR3 DNA sequence: TGTGCCAGCAGCTTAGGCCTCAGGGGCTACGAGCAGTACTTC. Translating it yields CASSLGLRGYEQYF.

This clonotype showed up just a few times. The chain recombines TRBV11-2 with TRBJ2-7, with D possibly being TRBD2 (7 bases). Per the germline V gene, CDR1 is SGHAT and CDR2 is FQNNGV. The V end was cut by 6 bases, the J end by 0 bases, with 21 bases between. This CDR3 comprises 17 residues. In DNA, the CDR3 is TGTGCCAGCAGTTCGCTGGGGGGGCGGAACCACTCCTACGAGCAGTACTTC. This codes for CASSSLGGRNHSYEQYF.

As to this clonotype: A much larger clone differs by one base, so this may be a read error. The chain couples TRBV5-1 to TRBJ1-3; TRBD1 might be the D (5 bases). The CDR3 consists of 15 residues. Germline CDR1 and CDR2: SGHRS and YFSETQ. V was clipped by 4 bases and J by 0 bases, with 11 bases between them. The CDR3 region is CASSTGRASGNTIYF. The CDR3 nucleotides are TGCGCCAGCAGCACGGGACGGGCCTCTGGAAACACCATATATTTT.